This record concerns one TCR beta chain sequence. This record comes from a study of blood T cells in healthy people across ages. A second PCR, run for about 7 to 11 cycles, used a sample-barcoded 5' primer plus a J-beta primer mix. One entry per CDR3 protein results from TCRdb running MiXCR on the 5' RACE reads. Here the sample spans about 400,000 distinct CDR3 sequences, approximately 51% being singletons. This CDR3 is 17 amino acids long. The germline gives CDR1 MNHNS, CDR2 SASEGT. Trimming took 6 bases from V and 1 from J; bases not matched to a gene: 7. Sequences were obtained from blood. The chain couples TRBV6-1 to TRBJ2-5; 14 bases match TRBD2. The TCR originated in a man aged 55 to 69 in good health. CDR3 residues: CASRTLGLAGGQETQYF. For the CDR3, the DNA is TGTGCCAGCAGAACCCTTGGACTAGCGGGGGGCCAAGAGACCCAGTACTTC.